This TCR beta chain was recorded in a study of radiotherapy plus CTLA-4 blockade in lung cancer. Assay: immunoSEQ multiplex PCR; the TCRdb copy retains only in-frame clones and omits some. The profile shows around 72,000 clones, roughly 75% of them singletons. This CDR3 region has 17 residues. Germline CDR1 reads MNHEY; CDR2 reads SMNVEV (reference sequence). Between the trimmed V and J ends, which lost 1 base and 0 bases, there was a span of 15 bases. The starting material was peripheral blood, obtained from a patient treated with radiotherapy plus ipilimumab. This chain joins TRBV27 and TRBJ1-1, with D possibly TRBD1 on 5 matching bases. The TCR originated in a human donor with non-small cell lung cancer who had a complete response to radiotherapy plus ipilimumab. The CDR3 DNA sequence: TGTGCCAGCAGTTTATGGGGCGCGACCGGTGTGAACACTGAAGCTTTCTTT. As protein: CASSLWGATGVNTEAFF.